Listed below are T cell receptor beta chains from one sample, sequenced in a study of OX40 agonist ivuxolimab in advanced cancers. TCRdb's table, derived via immunoSEQ multiplex PCR, lists solely in-frame clones and lacks some. The sample shows 60,000 or so clones, 90% of them seen only once. The material sequenced was CD4+ or CD8+ T cells sorted from blood, taken in a trial of the OX40 agonist ivuxolimab. Every receptor here comes from an adult with an advanced solid tumor such as melanoma, head and neck, liver or kidney cancer. The conserved cysteine and the conserved F or W are not part of the CDR3 here.

TRBJ2-3 | TRBV5-1 | ASSSRQGGPTDTQY
TRBJ2-7 | TRBV7-2 | ASSRGRAVEQY
TRBJ2-3 | TRBV4-1 | ASSQYSGSHTDTQY
TRBJ1-1 | TRBV6-5 | ASSYRGRITEAF
TRBJ2-1 | TRBV2 | ASKEGTNYNEQF
TRBJ2-7 | TRBV7-2 | ASSLDGIDEQY
TRBJ1-5 | TRBV2 | ASREDRVGEPQH
TRBJ2-5 | TRBV9 | ASSAARTSGGQETQY
TRBJ1-2 | TRBV5-1 | ASSLETGQRGGYT
TRBJ2-1 | TRBV7-3 | ASSLTASGRVAYNEQF
TRBJ2-5 | TRBV9 | ASSAGLAGGETQY
TRBJ1-3 | TRBV18 | ASSPPSQGNTIY
TRBJ1-4 | TRBV7-8 | ASSSATSGADEKLF
TRBJ2-3 | TRBV27 | ASSLLRDRSTDTQY
TRBJ1-5 | TRBV28 | ASSLTHGPGGNQPQH
TRBJ2-7 | TRBV29-1 | SVRVGTLLYEQY
TRBJ2-2 | TRBV5-5 | ASSLKRENTGELF
TRBJ2-5 | TRBV27 | ASSSPGTGFGETQY
TRBJ1-4 | TRBV30 | AWYRATNEKLF
TRBJ2-7 | TRBV6-1 | ASSVAGASYEQY
TRBJ1-6 | TRBV28 | ASNDVGSSPLH
TRBJ2-2 | TRBV19 | ASSIDPGRTGELF
TRBJ2-1 | TRBV7-8 | ASSPFQSGEARHTDEQF
TRBJ2-4 | TRBV27 | ASSLGGAAKNIQY
TRBJ2-3 | TRBV7-8 | ASSTTSGNPSTDTQY
TRBJ1-2 | TRBV6-5 | ASSYRAVGSYGYT
TRBJ1-2 | TRBV19 | ASSIVTSYGYT
TRBJ2-7 | TRBV5-8 | ASSLEGAGGAPYEQY
TRBJ2-1 | TRBV25-1 | ASSGSGRKHNEQF
TRBJ1-3 | TRBV28 | ASSSSWGAGNLSGNTIY
TRBJ1-2 | TRBV6-5 | ASSEKLRNYGYT
TRBJ2-6 | TRBV28 | ASSLTGSGANVLT
TRBJ1-4 | TRBV4-1 | ASSQVGGNEKLF
TRBJ2-5 | TRBV5-1 | ASSLNAGKQTQY
TRBJ2-7 | TRBV5-4 | ASSSDGAGGPILY
TRBJ2-1 | TRBV9 | ASSAPPRPGSYNEQF
TRBJ2-2 | TRBV28 | ASSFTGTGHTGELF
TRBJ2-1 | TRBV11-3 | ASSSASGRGNNEQF
TRBJ2-5 | TRBV15 | ATSGGGRAALQETQY
TRBJ2-5 | TRBV28 | ASIGRGETQY
TRBJ2-1 | TRBV7-3 | ASSLLGLASYNEQF
TRBJ2-7 | TRBV10-3 | AISPGIYEQY
TRBJ2-2 | TRBV11-2 | ASRGDFNTGELF
TRBJ1-2 | TRBV28 | ASSLAGFGYT
TRBJ2-1 | TRBV18 | ASSLETPVSYNEQF
TRBJ2-7 | TRBV18 | ASSTYGPEEQY